This is a list of T cell receptor beta chains from one sample in a study of spatial heterogeneity in lung cancer. MiXCR, run by TCRdb on the 5' RACE reads, gives a single entry per CDR3 protein. The sample records some 1,000 distinct CDR3 sequences, about 4% being singletons. The material sequenced was lung tumor tissue, taken at surgery. Receptors were obtained from a male donor with early-stage non-small cell lung cancer. The CDR3 runs from the conserved cysteine through the conserved F or W. Rows give clone size only sometimes, using once, few, many, or a class for an expanded clone.

J,V,size,CDR3
TRBJ1-6,TRBV4-3,medium-sized,CASSQETRVSTALHF
TRBJ1-6,TRBV3-1,medium-sized,CASSQDRMEVRSPLHF
TRBJ2-3,TRBV11-3,medium-sized,CASSQGGIISDTQYF
TRBJ2-2,TRBV29-1,medium-sized,CSVGTETGELFF
TRBJ1-1,TRBV4-1,many,CASSQHRGNTEAFF
TRBJ1-1,TRBV5-1,medium-sized,CASREYTEAFF
TRBJ2-1,TRBV13,medium-sized,CASSLYREQQFF
TRBJ2-3,TRBV5-1,medium-sized,CASSEGLAGGDTQYF
TRBJ1-5,TRBV7-9,medium-sized,CASSSRTGRDQPQHF
TRBJ2-7,TRBV6-5,medium-sized,CASTRGKGMTTYEQYF
TRBJ2-5,TRBV24-1,medium-sized,CATSAGGGVETQYF
TRBJ1-5,TRBV7-9,medium-sized,CASSVKGNQPQHF
TRBJ1-5,TRBV20-1,many,CSASEAVRVDQPQHF
TRBJ2-1,TRBV20-1,medium-sized,CSASGTGSYNEQFF
TRBJ1-5,TRBV7-8,medium-sized,CASSLERHRVVQPQHF
TRBJ1-3,TRBV3-1,.,CASSSGGSGNTIYF
TRBJ2-3,TRBV29-1,large,CSVEQITDTQYF
TRBJ1-1,TRBV5-1,many,CASSLAKGQGTGNTEAFF
TRBJ2-3,TRBV7-2,medium-sized,CASSLGQGGLDTQYF
TRBJ2-1,TRBV7-2,medium-sized,CASSSTVIKRGEQFF
TRBJ2-5,TRBV7-6,large,CASSLGPSQETQYF
TRBJ2-7,TRBV4-3,medium-sized,CASSQDRFFAVYEQYF
TRBJ1-2,TRBV7-2,medium-sized,CASSLAKGNYGYTF
TRBJ2-3,TRBV6-2/TRBV6-3,large,CASIAGLAGVYTDTQYF
TRBJ2-1,TRBV4-3,large,CASSQDAGTGTYNEQFF
TRBJ2-3,TRBV7-2,large,CASSLEGGAVPDTQYF
TRBJ2-2,TRBV11-1,large,CASTLSFGTGELFF
TRBJ1-2,TRBV7-9,medium-sized,CASSQPGQGYGYTF